The source of this T cell receptor (beta chain) is a study of blood T cells in healthy people across ages. It was with a sample-barcoded 5' primer and a J-beta primer mix that a second PCR of about 7 to 12 cycles was run. Via MiXCR, TCRdb re-called the 5' RACE reads, giving one row per CDR3 protein. In the table there are around 1.7 million distinct CDR3 sequences, 28% of which are singletons. The CDR3 runs 13 residues. The germline V gene has CDR1 DFQATT and CDR2 SNEGSKA (reference sequence). V lost 3 bases to trimming and J lost 4 bases, with 12 bases between them. V and J are TRBV20-1 and TRBJ1-1; D uncertain. Sequencing was carried out using blood. This clonotype was sampled from a woman aged 30 to 39 in good health. The CDR3 DNA reads TGCAGTGCTAGGTGGCAGCCGGTCACTGAAGCTTTCTTT. Its translation: CSARWQPVTEAFF.